A single T cell receptor beta chain is shown here with its context. Its antigen is still unknown. The sample comes from a study of cytomegalovirus exposure and HLA in healthy donors. Broader study findings: Among TCR sequences, most were rare, though some public TCRs appeared in many donors. Subsequent analysis found a tendency for first-cohort TCR clusters to co-occur within the 120 validation repertoires. Three chains tied to CMV proved CMV antigen-specific in vitro. Reports indicated that the classifier achieved high specificity and sensitivity in diagnosing cytomegalovirus status.

Clones were read by immunoSEQ multiplex PCR, and TCRdb kept only the in-frame ones, dropping some. Counted here are about 120,000 clones, roughly 89% occurring once; the ten biggest clones make up over 1%. The origin of this receptor is a woman aged 18 to 35 in good health and CMV-seronegative. The sequenced material came from PBMCs.

The CDR3 DNA is TGTGCCAGCAGCTTAGGCTGGGGGCGCTTCTATGGCTACACCTTC. It is translated as CASSLGWGRFYGYTF. V and J are TRBV7-2 and TRBJ1-2; D is perhaps TRBD1 (6 bases). The CDR3 totals 15 residues. CDR1 and CDR2 (germline): SGHTA, FQGNSA. Trimming took off 1 base at V and 4 bases at J, with 13 bases between the two ends.